This TCR beta chain stems from a study of cytomegalovirus exposure and HLA in healthy donors. The CDR3 covers 14 residues. Trimming removed 1 base at V and 1 base at J, with 7 bases between. CDR1 SGHTA and CDR2 FQGNSA come from the germline V gene. This clone was seen a handful of times. Its antigen is not known. Study results and limitations: Sequence variants that were highly shared formed a cluster that was likely a sequencing artifact. In a later analysis, an Asian-associated ancestry cluster reportedly showed fewer N-insertions than the approximately 700-donor mean.

A multiplex PCR was run with 60 Vbeta primers and 13 Jbeta primers. Sequencing was performed with immunoSEQ multiplex PCR; in TCRdb, only in-frame clones are kept and a portion is missing. The repertoire has some 190,000 clones, around 83% of them found once; the top ten carry 1.5% to 2%. The clonotype comes from a man aged 35-49 years in good health and CMV-seropositive. This chain joins TRBV7-2 and TRBJ1-1, with D hard to call. The sequenced material came from PBMCs. The CDR3 DNA reads as TGTGCCAGCAGCTTAGATGGCGGGAACACTGAAGCTTTCTTT. As protein: CASSLDGGNTEAFF.